Each of the 3 T cell receptor beta chains below was sequenced from the same sample in a study of blood T cell repertoires in COVID-19 (TCRdb year 2020). Library method: the immunoSEQ multiplex PCR assay. Entries here come from immuneACCESS through TCRdb and include only in-frame sequences with V and J called. Some clones fail to appear in such tables; in the studies checked, an unresolved V gene covers under half of the shortfall, and the cause of the remainder is unknown. A total of some 200,000 clones appear in this sample, roughly 86% of them only once. Approximately 12% of the sample is in the top ten clones. Sequencing was done on a sample of peripheral blood. These receptors were obtained from a woman between 40 and 50 years old with acute or convalescent COVID-19.

The chain has TRBV14 and TRBJ2-2; 7 positions agree with TRBD1. This CDR3 has 14 residues. Germline CDR1 SGHDN, CDR2 FVKESK. The J segment lost 7 bases and the V segment lost 4 bases, leaving 6 bases of the junction unmatched. The CDR3 DNA follows: TGTGCCAGCAGCCCCTACAGGGGCTACGGGGAGCTGTTTTTT. It is translated as CASSPYRGYGELFF.

Many counts were recorded for this clone. The chain uses TRBV5-1 and TRBJ2-1; D is undetermined. CDR3 size: 13 residues. Between the trimmed V and J ends, which lost 3 bases and 6 bases, there was a span of 10 bases. Germline V CDR1 and CDR2: SGHRS, YFSETQ. The CDR3 spells CASSSLQSNEQFF. Here the CDR3 DNA reads TGCGCCAGCAGCTCTTTACAGAGCAATGAGCAGTTCTTC. Looking up the rest from reference TRBV5-1 and TRBJ2-1 gives the full variable domain: KAGVTQTPRYLIKTRGQQVTLSCSPISGHRSVSWYQQTPGQGLQFLFEYFSETQRNKGNFPGRFSGRQFSNSRSEMNVSTLELGDSALYLCASSSLQSNEQFFGPGTRLTVL.

The chain uses TRBV5-1 and TRBJ2-3, with TRBD1 identical over 7 bases. CDR3 length equals 16 residues. J gave up 0 bases and V 4 bases, and 8 bases lay outside the gene matches. Germline CDR1 and CDR2: SGHRS and YFSETQ. CDR3 nucleotides: TGCGCCAGCAGCCCGAATTACAGGGGTAGCACAGATACGCAGTATTTT. This sequence encodes CASSPNYRGSTDTQYF.